The 16 T cell receptor beta chains presented below share a single source sample, sequenced in a study of CD8 T cells in ankylosing spondylitis. Each CDR3 protein is one row after TCRdb ran MiXCR on the 5' RACE reads. This table has approximately 100,000 distinct CDR3 sequences, over 6.5% appearing once. The sequenced sample consisted of blood, either unsorted or a sorted T cell fraction (not recorded which). These receptor sequences come from a male donor with ankylosing spondylitis or in good health (not recorded which).

The rearrangement joins TRBV7-2 to TRBJ2-7, with D hard to call. This CDR3 has 17 amino acids. Trimming stripped 5 bases from V and 3 bases from J, with 23 bases between. Germline values: CDR1 SGHTA, CDR2 FQGNSA. The CDR3 is CASSPTPGHLRNYEQYF. The CDR3 nucleotides read TGTGCCAGCAGCCCAACGCCCGGGCATTTAAGGAACTACGAGCAGTACTTC.

V gene TRBV7-2 combines with J gene TRBJ1-1; D is undetermined. Germline V gene data show CDR1 as SGHTA and CDR2 as FQGNSA. CDR3 length equals 13 residues. V was cut by 5 bases and J by 0 bases, with 7 bases left in between. The CDR3 nucleotides are TGTGCCAGCAGCCGAAACATGAACACTGAAGCTTTCTTT. Residues: CASSRNMNTEAFF.

This clonotype appeared many times. The chain employs TRBV7-6 and TRBJ2-7; D unresolved. This CDR3 has 14 residues. The V and J ends lost 3 bases and 0 bases respectively, with 9 bases between them. Per germline, CDR1 SGHVS and CDR2 FNYEAQ. CDR3 coding DNA: TGTGCCAGCAGCTTGGTAAGGGCCTCCTACGAGCAGTACTTC. Translation: CASSLVRASYEQYF.

This clonotype has ten or more counts. The chain is built from TRBV12-5 and TRBJ2-7; 7 nucleotides match TRBD1. CDR3 length: 13 amino acids. The germline gives CDR1 LGHNT, CDR2 FRNRAP. The V gene end was trimmed by 6 bases and the J gene end by 10 bases; junction bases not matched to a gene: 12. This CDR3 is CASGESLTGVQYF. The CDR3 DNA reads TGTGCTAGTGGAGAATCCTTAACAGGGGTACAGTACTTC.

This clonotype was picked up many times. The chain links TRBV6-2 or TRBV6-3 to TRBJ2-7; D gene uncertain. Germline V gives CDR1 MNHEY, CDR2 SVGEGT. The CDR3 is made up of 11 amino acids. V was pared by 0 bases and J by 6 bases, with 3 bases between. CDR3 nucleotide sequence: TGTGCCAGCAGTTACTCTCGCGAGCAGTACTTC. Protein: CASSYSREQYF.

This clonotype was seen ten or more times. This sequence joins TRBV5-1 and TRBJ2-3, with 7 positions matching TRBD2. The CDR3 has 15 residues. Germline CDR1 is SGHRS and CDR2 is YFSETQ. The V segment lost 1 base and the J segment 4 bases; nucleotides outside the gene matches: 6. The CDR3 loop reads CASSLKLANADTQYF. CDR3 coding DNA: TGCGCCAGCAGCTTGAAACTAGCGAACGCAGATACGCAGTATTTT.

This clonotype was recorded at least ten times. The chain links TRBV7-2 to TRBJ2-1; 8 nucleotides align to TRBD2. J gave up 5 bases and V 5 bases, and 8 bases lay outside the gene matches. The length of the CDR3 is 15 residues. Germline CDR1 is SGHTA and CDR2 is FQGNSA. The CDR3 DNA follows: TGTGCCAGCAGCCTCTCCGGACTAGCTGACAATGAGCAGTTCTTC. It is translated as CASSLSGLADNEQFF.

At least ten counts were recorded for this clonotype. V and J are TRBV4-2 and TRBJ2-1; 9 nucleotides agree with TRBD2. The CDR3 is 17 amino acids. Germline CDR1 reads LGHNA; CDR2 reads YNFKEQ. With V trimmed by 0 bases and J by 7 bases, 10 bases remained unmatched. The CDR3 reads CASSQDRASGKVNEQFF. CDR3 DNA: TGTGCCAGCAGCCAAGATCGAGCTAGCGGGAAAGTGAATGAGCAGTTCTTC.

The sample holds many counts of this clonotype. The rearrangement joins TRBV19 to TRBJ2-2; 14 bases agree with TRBD2. This CDR3 is 19 amino acids long. Germline V gene data show CDR1 as LNHDA and CDR2 as SQIVND (reference sequence). J lost 5 bases, V lost 5 bases, and 13 bases had no gene match. The CDR3 coding sequence is TGTGCCAGTAGTCGAACCGGGACTAGCGGGAGCATGTTGACCGGGGAGCTGTTTTTT. Translated, it gives CASSRTGTSGSMLTGELFF.

Many counts were recorded for this clonotype. V usage is TRBV20-1 and J usage is TRBJ2-6, with a weak D call TRBD1 (6 bases). The V and J ends lost 1 base and 3 bases respectively, with 28 bases between them. Per the germline V gene, CDR1 is DFQATT and CDR2 is SNEGSKA (reference sequence). This CDR3 contains 21 residues. The CDR3 nucleotides read TGCAGTGCTAGAGCCGTAATCCGGGACAACTCCATCCATTTTGGGGCCAACGTCCTGACTTTC. This encodes CSARAVIRDNSIHFGANVLTF.

This clonotype has at least ten counts. The chain employs TRBV7-9 and TRBJ2-1, with D hard to call. CDR1 is SEHNR and CDR2 is FQNEAQ in the germline V gene (reference sequence). V was shortened by 7 bases and J by 7 bases, with 11 bases between the two germline ends. The CDR3 extends over 12 amino acids. DNA of the CDR3: TGTGCCAGCACCAAAGTTTGGAATGAGCAGTTCTTC. Translating it yields CASTKVWNEQFF.

The rearrangement uses TRBV12-3 or TRBV12-4 and TRBJ2-6; TRBD1 aligns across 9 bases. The CDR3 sequence is 11 residues long. The ends lost 5 bases at V and 17 bases at J; junction bases unmatched: 4. CDR3 sequence: CASSHRGRVTF. CDR3 in DNA: TGTGCCAGCAGTCACAGGGGGCGGGTGACTTTC.

The sample holds many counts of this clonotype. V usage is TRBV5-1 and J usage is TRBJ2-1, with D unclear. CDR1 is SGHRS and CDR2 is YFSETQ in the germline V gene. This CDR3 contains 13 residues. Trimming took 4 bases from V and 6 from J, leaving 11 bases between them. CDR3 protein: CASSANALNEQFF. CDR3 nucleotides: TGCGCCAGCAGCGCAAACGCCCTCAATGAGCAGTTCTTC.

The table lists this clonotype with a few counts. This chain connects TRBV11-2 to TRBJ2-2; 12 positions match TRBD2. Unmatched junction bases numbered 7, after V lost 5 bases and J lost 0 bases. There are 18 residues in the CDR3. CDR1 and CDR2 from the germline V gene are SGHAT and FQNNGV. The CDR3 region has the DNA TGTGCCAGCAGCACCAGGACTAGCGGGATCGCGAACACCGGGGAGCTGTTTTTT. Translated, it gives CASSTRTSGIANTGELFF.

The rearrangement joins TRBV3-1 to TRBJ2-5; TRBD2 aligns across 8 bases. Germline trimming cut 11 bases from V and 3 bases from J; bases unmatched to any gene: 20. The CDR3 has 17 amino acids. CDR1 is LGHDT and CDR2 is YNNKEL in the germline V gene (reference sequence). For the CDR3, the DNA is TGTGCCTGCTGCCGCGGCCGGGCAGCGGGAGACGAAGAGACCCAGTACTTC. Protein: CACCRGRAAGDEETQYF.

The J gene is TRBJ2-3, the V gene TRBV10-3; 7 nucleotides line up with TRBD1. The CDR3 totals 14 residues. The germline gives CDR1 ENHRY, CDR2 SYGVKD. Losses at the gene ends were 10 bases for V and 0 bases for J; bases not matched to a gene: 7. CDR3 loop: CASQDRVSTDTQYF. Here the CDR3 DNA reads TGTGCCAGCCAAGACAGGGTTAGCACAGATACGCAGTATTTT.